The present TCR beta chain was sequenced within a study of blood T cell repertoires in COVID-19. Background on the study: The United States, Italy and Spain provided the acute and convalescent COVID-19 samples. The cDNA or gDNA used as material had been derived from T cells, B-cell-depleted T cells, or PBMCs.

V was pared by 5 bases and J by 8 bases, with 11 bases of the junction left unmatched. The germline gives CDR1 MNHEY, CDR2 SVGAGI. The CDR3 is made up of 14 amino acids. Sequencing was performed with immunoSEQ multiplex PCR; in TCRdb, only in-frame clones are kept and a portion is missing. The top ten clones hold 3.6% of a sample with some 290,000 clones, around 83% of them seen once. The J gene is TRBJ1-1, the V gene TRBV6-5, with 7 positions matching TRBD1. The clonotype originates from a man between 18 and 29 years old with active or convalescent COVID-19. Sequenced: peripheral blood. CDR3 in amino acids: CASSKYSSTGEAFF. DNA of the CDR3: TGTGCCAGCAGTAAATATTCATCGACAGGGGAAGCTTTCTTT.